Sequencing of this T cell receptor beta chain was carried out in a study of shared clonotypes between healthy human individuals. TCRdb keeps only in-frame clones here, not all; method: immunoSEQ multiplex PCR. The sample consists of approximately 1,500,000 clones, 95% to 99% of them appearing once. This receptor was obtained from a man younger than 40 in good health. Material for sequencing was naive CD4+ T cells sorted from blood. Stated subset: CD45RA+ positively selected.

The CDR3: CASSLVARETQYF. For the CDR3, the DNA is TGTGCCAGCAGCTTAGTAGCGCGGGAGACCCAGTACTTC. The V and J genes are TRBV11-2 and TRBJ2-5, with TRBD2 as a possible D gene (5 bases). Germline loops: CDR1 SGHAT, CDR2 FQNNGV. Trimming took 1 base from V and 5 from J, leaving 8 bases between them. The CDR3 length is 13 residues.